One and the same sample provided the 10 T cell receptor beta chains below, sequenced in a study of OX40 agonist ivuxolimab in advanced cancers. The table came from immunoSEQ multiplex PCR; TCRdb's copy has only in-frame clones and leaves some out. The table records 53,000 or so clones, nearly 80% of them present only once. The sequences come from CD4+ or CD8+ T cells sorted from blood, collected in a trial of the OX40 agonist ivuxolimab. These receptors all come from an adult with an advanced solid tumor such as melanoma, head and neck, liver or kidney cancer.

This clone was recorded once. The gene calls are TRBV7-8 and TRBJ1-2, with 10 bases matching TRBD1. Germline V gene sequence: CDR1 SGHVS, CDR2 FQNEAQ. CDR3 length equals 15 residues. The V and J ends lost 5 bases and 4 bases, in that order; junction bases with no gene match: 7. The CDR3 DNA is TGTGCCAGCAGCCCTCGACAGGGGGCATTCTATGGCTACACCTTC. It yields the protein CASSPRQGAFYGYTF.

This CDR3 is CASSLGAVGRNTGELFF. Written as DNA, the CDR3 is TGTGCCAGCAGTTTAGGGGCGGTGGGGCGAAACACCGGGGAGCTGTTTTTT. This chain links TRBV28 with TRBJ2-2, with D possibly matching TRBD1 (5 bases). The CDR3 extends over 17 amino acids. Trimming took 2 bases from V and 2 from J, leaving 15 bases between them. Germline V gives CDR1 MDHEN, CDR2 SYDVKM.

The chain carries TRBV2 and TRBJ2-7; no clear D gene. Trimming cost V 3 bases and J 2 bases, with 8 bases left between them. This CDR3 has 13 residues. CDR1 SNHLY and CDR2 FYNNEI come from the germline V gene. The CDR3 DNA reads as TGTGCCAGCAGTGAGGCAGTCCCCTACGAGCAGTACTTC. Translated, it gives CASSEAVPYEQYF.

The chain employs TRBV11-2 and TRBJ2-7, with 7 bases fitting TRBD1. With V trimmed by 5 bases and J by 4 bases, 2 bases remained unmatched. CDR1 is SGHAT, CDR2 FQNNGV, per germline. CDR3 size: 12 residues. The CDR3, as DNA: TGTGCCAGCAGCCCGGACAGGTACGAGCAGTACTTC. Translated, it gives CASSPDRYEQYF.

The CDR3 region has the DNA TGTGCCAGCGGCCCAGTGGCCAATCAGCCCCAGCATTTT. It specifies CASGPVANQPQHF. The chain recombines TRBV6-1 with TRBJ1-5, with D uncertain. CDR1 is MNHNS and CDR2 is SASEGT in the germline V gene. The V end lost 8 bases, the J end lost 3 bases, and 11 bases lay between the germline ends. The CDR3 sequence is 13 residues long.

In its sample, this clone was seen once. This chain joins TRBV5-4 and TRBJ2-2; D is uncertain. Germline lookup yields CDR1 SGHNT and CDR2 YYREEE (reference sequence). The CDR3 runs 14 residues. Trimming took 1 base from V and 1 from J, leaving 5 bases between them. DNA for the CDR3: TGTGCCAGCAGCTTGCCAGTGAACACCGGGGAGCTGTTTTTT. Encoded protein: CASSLPVNTGELFF.

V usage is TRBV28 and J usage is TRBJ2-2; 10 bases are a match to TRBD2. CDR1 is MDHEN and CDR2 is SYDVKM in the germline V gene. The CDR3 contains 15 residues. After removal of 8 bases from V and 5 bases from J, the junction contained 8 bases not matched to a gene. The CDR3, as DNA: TGTGCCAGCCGGCTAGCGGGAGTGGAGACCGGGGAGCTGTTTTTT. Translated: CASRLAGVETGELFF. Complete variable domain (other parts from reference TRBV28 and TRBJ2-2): DVKVTQSSRYLVKRTGEKVFLECVQDMDHENMFWYRQDPGLGLRLIYFSYDVKMKEKGDIPEGYSVSREKKERFSLILESASTNQTSMYLCASRLAGVETGELFFGEGSRLTVL.

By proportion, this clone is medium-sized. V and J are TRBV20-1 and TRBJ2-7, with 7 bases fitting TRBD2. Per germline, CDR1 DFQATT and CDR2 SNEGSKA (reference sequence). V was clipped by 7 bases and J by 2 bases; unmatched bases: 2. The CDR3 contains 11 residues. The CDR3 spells CSGRGTYEQYF. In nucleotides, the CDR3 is TGCAGTGGGCGGGGGACCTACGAGCAGTACTTC.

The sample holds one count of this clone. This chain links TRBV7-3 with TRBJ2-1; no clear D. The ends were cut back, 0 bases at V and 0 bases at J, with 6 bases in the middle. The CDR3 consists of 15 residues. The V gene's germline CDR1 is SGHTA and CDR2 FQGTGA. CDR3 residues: CASSLTPSSYNEQFF. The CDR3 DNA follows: TGTGCCAGCAGCTTAACACCAAGCTCCTACAATGAGCAGTTCTTC.

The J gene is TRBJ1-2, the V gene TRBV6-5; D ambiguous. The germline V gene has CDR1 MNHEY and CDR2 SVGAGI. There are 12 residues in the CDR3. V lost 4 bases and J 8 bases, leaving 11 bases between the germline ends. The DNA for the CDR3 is TGTGCCAGCAGTTCGCCAGTGGAAGGCTACACCTTC. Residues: CASSSPVEGYTF.